The clone carrying this T cell receptor beta chain appeared a few times. The antigen remains undetermined. Each CDR3 protein gets one entry after TCRdb re-called the RT-PCR reads with MiXCR. The sample has 550,000 to 800,000 distinct CDR3 sequences; more than 15% are singletons. This sample is drawn from a study of response to subunit inactivated influenza vaccine. This CDR3 region has 15 residues. Trimming cost V 0 bases and J 7 bases; bases outside gene matches: 7. Germline V gene data show CDR1 as SGHRS and CDR2 as YFSETQ. Findings and caveats of the study: Each seasonal influenza vaccination recruits few new T cells, the authors suggested.

The chain recombines TRBV5-1 with TRBJ2-1; 7 bases map to TRBD1. The sample in question was PBMCs from blood, obtained about 11 days after vaccination. The origin of this receptor is a man aged 45-65 years who received an inactivated influenza vaccine. CDR3 loop: CASSLDGTDSNEQFF. The DNA of the CDR3 is TGCGCCAGCAGCTTGGACGGGACAGATTCAAATGAGCAGTTCTTC. Drawing the rest from reference TRBV5-1 and TRBJ2-1, the complete variable domain is KAGVTQTPRYLIKTRGQQVTLSCSPISGHRSVSWYQQTPGQGLQFLFEYFSETQRNKGNFPGRFSGRQFSNSRSEMNVSTLELGDSALYLCASSLDGTDSNEQFFGPGTRLTVL.